The clone carrying this TCR beta chain appeared a few times. The antigen remains unidentified. Staining for CD45RO/CCR7/CD25/CD127/CD95/CD27 allowed sorting of CD4+ naive, central memory, regulatory and stem cell-like memory cells. Trimming at V came to 4 bases and at J to 0 bases, leaving 2 bases not matched to a gene. This CDR3 region has 14 residues. Germline CDR1 and CDR2: SGHRS and YFSETQ. The source of the sample is a study of beta chain features in type 1 diabetes. At the level of the study: Healthy donors resembled patients in age, gender and cell yields. Findings of the study overall: Amplification by PCR could prefer shorter templates, with the same effect in patients and controls. Moderate but significant shortening of TCRB CDR3s was recorded in all four CD4+ subsets from Type 1 diabetes patients.

The investigators reverse transcribed all of the isolated RNA, so they sequenced expressed TCRB transcripts. TCRdb's copy holds only in-frame clones and misses some; the assay was immunoSEQ multiplex PCR. The sample has some 110,000 clones; 16% are singletons. The chain combines TRBV5-1 with TRBJ2-7; 9 bases agree with TRBD1. This clonotype originated in a man aged 25-40 years with type 1 diabetes. Material for sequencing was central memory CD4+ T cells from blood. The CDR3 DNA follows: TGCGCCAGCAGCATGGACAGGGGCTCCTACGAGCAGTACTTC. Protein: CASSMDRGSYEQYF.